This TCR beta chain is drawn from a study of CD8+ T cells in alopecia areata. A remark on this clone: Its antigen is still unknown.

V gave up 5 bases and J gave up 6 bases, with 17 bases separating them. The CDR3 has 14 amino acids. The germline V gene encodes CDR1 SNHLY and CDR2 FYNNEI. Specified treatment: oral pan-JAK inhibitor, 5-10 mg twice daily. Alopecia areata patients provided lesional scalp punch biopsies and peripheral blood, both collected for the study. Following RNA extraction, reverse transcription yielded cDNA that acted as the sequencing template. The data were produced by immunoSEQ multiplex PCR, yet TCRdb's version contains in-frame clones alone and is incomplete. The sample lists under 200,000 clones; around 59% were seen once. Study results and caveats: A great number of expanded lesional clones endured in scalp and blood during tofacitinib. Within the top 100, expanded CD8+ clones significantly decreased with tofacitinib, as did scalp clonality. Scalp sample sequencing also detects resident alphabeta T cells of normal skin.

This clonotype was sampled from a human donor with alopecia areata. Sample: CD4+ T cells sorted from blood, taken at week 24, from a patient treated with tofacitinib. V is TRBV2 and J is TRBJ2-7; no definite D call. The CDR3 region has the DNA TGTGCCAGCAGTCTGAACAAGGTTTCTGGCGAGCAGTACTTC. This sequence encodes CASSLNKVSGEQYF.